This T cell receptor (beta chain) is from a study of PD-1 blockade in classical Hodgkin lymphoma. Study-level points and caveats: Exclusion covered patients beginning nivolumab under 1 year post-ASCT.

Every patient had relapsed following autologous stem cell transplantation, and cohorts differed in brentuximab vedotin exposure. The germline V gene encodes CDR1 SGHTA and CDR2 FQGNSA. CDR3 length: 14 amino acids. V shed 1 base and J shed 7 bases, with 12 bases lying between them. In the case of this clone: Its antigen is not known.

Method: immunoSEQ multiplex PCR; TCRdb's copy keeps in-frame clones and lacks some. The table records approximately 25,000 clones, 60% to 85% of them present only once. Sample: peripheral blood mononuclear cells (PBMCs), taken before the second cycle of nivolumab. The rearrangement links TRBV7-2 to TRBJ2-3; D is uncertain. The clonotype originates from a human donor with classical Hodgkin lymphoma. CDR3 amino acids: CASSLGLLVYTQYF. In DNA form, the CDR3 reads TGTGCCAGCAGCTTAGGCCTCCTTGTGTATACGCAGTATTTT.